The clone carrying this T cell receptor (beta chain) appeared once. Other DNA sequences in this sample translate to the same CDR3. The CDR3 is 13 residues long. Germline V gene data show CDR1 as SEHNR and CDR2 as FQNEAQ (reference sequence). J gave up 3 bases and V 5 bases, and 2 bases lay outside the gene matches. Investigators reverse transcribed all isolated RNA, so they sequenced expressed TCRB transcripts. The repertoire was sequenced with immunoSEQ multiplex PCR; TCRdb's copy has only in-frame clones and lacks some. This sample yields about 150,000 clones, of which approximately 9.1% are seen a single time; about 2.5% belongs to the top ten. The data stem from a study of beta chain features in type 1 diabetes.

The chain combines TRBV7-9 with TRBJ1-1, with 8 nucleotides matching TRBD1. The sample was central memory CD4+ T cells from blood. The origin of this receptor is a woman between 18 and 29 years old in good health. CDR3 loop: CASSATGDTEAFF. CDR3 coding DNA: TGTGCCAGCAGCGCGACAGGGGACACTGAAGCTTTCTTT.